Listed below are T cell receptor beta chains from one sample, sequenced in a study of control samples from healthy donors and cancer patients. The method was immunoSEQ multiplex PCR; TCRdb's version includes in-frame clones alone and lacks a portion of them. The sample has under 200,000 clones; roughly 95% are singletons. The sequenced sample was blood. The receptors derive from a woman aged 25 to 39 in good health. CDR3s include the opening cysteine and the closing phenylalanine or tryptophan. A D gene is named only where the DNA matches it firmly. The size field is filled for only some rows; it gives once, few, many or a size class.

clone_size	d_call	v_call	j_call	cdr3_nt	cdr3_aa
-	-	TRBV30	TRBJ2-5	TGTGCCTGGAGTGTCTGGACGGAACAAGAGACCCAGTACTTC	CAWSVWTEQETQYF
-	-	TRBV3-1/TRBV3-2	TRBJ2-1	TGTGCCAGCAGCCAAGGGAATGAGCAGTTCTTC	CASSQGNEQFF
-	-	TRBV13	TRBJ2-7	TGTGCCAGCAGCTTAGACTACGAGCAGTACTTC	CASSLDYEQYF
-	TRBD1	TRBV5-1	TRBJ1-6	TGCGCCAGCAGCGCGGACAGGGATTCACCCCTCCACTTT	CASSADRDSPLHF
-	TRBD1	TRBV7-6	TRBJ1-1	TGTGCCAGCAGCTTAGAGCCGGGACAGGGGGATGAAGCTTTCTTT	CASSLEPGQGDEAFF
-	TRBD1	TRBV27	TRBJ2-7	TGTGCCAGCAGTTTAGCGACAGGGAGCGAGCAGTACTTC	CASSLATGSEQYF
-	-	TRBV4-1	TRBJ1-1	TGCGCCAGCACGGTCTTGTTGAGGAACACTGAAGCTTTCTTT	CASTVLLRNTEAFF
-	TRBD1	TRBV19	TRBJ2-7	TGTGCCAGTAGTATAGGACAGGGTGGTTACGAGCAGTACTTC	CASSIGQGGYEQYF
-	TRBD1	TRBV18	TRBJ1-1	TGTGCCAGCTCACCACTACGGGACAGTAACACTGAAGCTTTCTTT	CASSPLRDSNTEAFF
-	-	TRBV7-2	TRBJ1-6	TGTGCCAGCAGCTACACAGGGCGGTCGAATTCACCCCTCCACTTT	CASSYTGRSNSPLHF
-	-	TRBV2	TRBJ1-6	TGTGCCAGCAGAGGAGAGGGTTCCGGTTCACCCCTCCACTTT	CASRGEGSGSPLHF
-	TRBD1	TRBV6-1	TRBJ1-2	TGTGCCAGCAGTGAAGGGACAGGGGGCTATGGCTACACCTTC	CASSEGTGGYGYTF
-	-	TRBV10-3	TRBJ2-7	TGTGCCATCAGTGAATCCGTATTACTTGGTCCAGGCGGAGGCTACGAGCAGTACTTC	CAISESVLLGPGGGYEQYF
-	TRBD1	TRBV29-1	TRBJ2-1	TGCAGCCTGAAGGACAGGGGCTCCTACAATGAGCAGTTCTTC	CSLKDRGSYNEQFF
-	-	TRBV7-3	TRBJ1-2	TGTGCCAGCAGCTTAGACGGGGGCAGCTATGGCTACACCTTC	CASSLDGGSYGYTF
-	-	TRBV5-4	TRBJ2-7	TGTGCCAGCAGCTGGGAAATCGGGGGCTCCTACGAGCAGTACTTC	CASSWEIGGSYEQYF
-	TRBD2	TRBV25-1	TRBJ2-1	TGTGCCAGCAGTTGGGCGGGAGGGCCGGTTGAGCAGTTCTTC	CASSWAGGPVEQFF
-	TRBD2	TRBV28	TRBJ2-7	TGTGCCAGCAGTGTCCGCCCAGGGGGCGCGACTAGCGGGGGGTCCTACGAGCAGTACTTC	CASSVRPGGATSGGSYEQYF
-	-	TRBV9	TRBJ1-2	TGTGCCAGCAGCGTAGCGGGAGGAGGCTACACCTTC	CASSVAGGGYTF
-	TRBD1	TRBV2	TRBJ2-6	TGTGCCAGCACCGAACAGGGGGCTGGGGCCAACGTCCTGACTTTC	CASTEQGAGANVLTF
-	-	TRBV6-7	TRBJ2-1	TGTGCCAGCAGTTACTGGGGGTCCGGGCAGTTCTTC	CASSYWGSGQFF
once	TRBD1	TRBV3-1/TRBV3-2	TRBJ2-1	TGTGCCAGCAGCCAAGAGGGGACAGGGTACAATGAGCAGTTCTTC	CASSQEGTGYNEQFF
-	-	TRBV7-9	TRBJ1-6	TGTGCCAGCAGCTTATCCTCGGGGGTGTCACCCCTCCACTTT	CASSLSSGVSPLHF
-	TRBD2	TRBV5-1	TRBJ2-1	TGCGCCAGCAGCTCAGCGGGACTAGCGGGAGTCAATGAGCAGTTCTTC	CASSSAGLAGVNEQFF
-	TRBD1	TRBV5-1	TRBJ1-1	TGCGCCAGCAGTGGGACAGGGGGCATGAGCACTGAAGCTTTCTTT	CASSGTGGMSTEAFF
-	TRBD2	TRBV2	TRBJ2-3	TGTGCCAAGACTAGCCCGTCTCTTCCCCCGCAGTATTTT	CAKTSPSLPPQYF
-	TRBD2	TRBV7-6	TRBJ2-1	TGTGCCAGCAGCCCCACTAGCGGGAGCTCCTACAATGAGCAGTTCTTC	CASSPTSGSSYNEQFF
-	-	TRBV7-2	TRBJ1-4	TGTGCCAGCAGCTTAGATGGCAACCCGATAGAAAAACTGTTTTTT	CASSLDGNPIEKLFF
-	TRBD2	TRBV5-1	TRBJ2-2	TGCGCCAGCAGCTTGGGACTAGCGGGACCTAACACCGGGGAGCTGTTTTTT	CASSLGLAGPNTGELFF
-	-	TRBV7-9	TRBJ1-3	TGTGCCAGCAGCCTCGGGGAAAGAAACACCATATATTTT	CASSLGERNTIYF
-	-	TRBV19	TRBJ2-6	TGTGCCAGTAGTACCGACAGGGCCAACGTCCTGACTTTC	CASSTDRANVLTF
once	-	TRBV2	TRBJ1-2	TGTGCCAGCAATCCCGGGACAAAAGCCTATGGCTACACCTTC	CASNPGTKAYGYTF
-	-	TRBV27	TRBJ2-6	TGTGCCAGCAGTTTATTCCCAGGTTCTGGGGCCAACGTCCTGACTTTC	CASSLFPGSGANVLTF
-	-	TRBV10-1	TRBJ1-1	TGCGCCAGCAGTGAGTCGGCAGGGATGAACACTGAAGCTTTCTTT	CASSESAGMNTEAFF
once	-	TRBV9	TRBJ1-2	TGTGCCAGCAGCGTAGGGGGGGCAGGCTATGGCTACACCTTC	CASSVGGAGYGYTF
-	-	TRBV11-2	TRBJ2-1	TGTGCCAGCAGCATAAGGTATAGGGGACGGGCCTACAATGAGCAGTTCTTC	CASSIRYRGRAYNEQFF
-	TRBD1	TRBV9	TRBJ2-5	TGTGCCAGCAGCGCGGACGGGACAGGGCTAGAGACCCAGTACTTC	CASSADGTGLETQYF
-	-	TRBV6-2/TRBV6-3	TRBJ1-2	TGTGCCAGCAGTCCCCTGACAGATGGCTACACCTTC	CASSPLTDGYTF
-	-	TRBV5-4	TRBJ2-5	TGTGCCAGCAGCTCGAGGGGGAAGGGCTCGAGGGAGGCCCAGTACTTC	CASSSRGKGSREAQYF
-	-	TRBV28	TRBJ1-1	TGTGCCAGCAGTTTTGCCAGGGGAGCTTTCTTT	CASSFARGAFF
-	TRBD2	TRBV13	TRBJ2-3	TGTGCCAGCAGCCCTCGACAGAGGACTAGCGGGGGCCCGAATTTT	CASSPRQRTSGGPNF
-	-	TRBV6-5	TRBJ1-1	TGTGCCAGCAGCCCCGGAGCAGGGGTAACTGAAGCTTTCTTT	CASSPGAGVTEAFF
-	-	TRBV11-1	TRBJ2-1	TGTGCCAGCAGCTTAATCAGGGGAGGTGAGCAGTTCTTC	CASSLIRGGEQFF
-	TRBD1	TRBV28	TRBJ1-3	TGTGCCAGCAGTTTGTTTCAGGGGGCGGCTGGAAACACCATATATTTT	CASSLFQGAAGNTIYF
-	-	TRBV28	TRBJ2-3	TGTGCCGGCAGTTTCTTCACAGATACGCAGTATTTT	CAGSFFTDTQYF
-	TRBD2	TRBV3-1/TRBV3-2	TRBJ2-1	TGTGCCAGCAGCCAAGATGTGCTAGCGGGAGGGGGTGAGCAGTTCTTC	CASSQDVLAGGGEQFF
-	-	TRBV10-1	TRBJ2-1	TGCGCCAGCAGTGAGAGGTCCACGGGTCGGTTCTTC	CASSERSTGRFF
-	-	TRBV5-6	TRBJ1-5	TGTGCCAGCAGACGCCGGGACCGCAATCAGCCCCAGCATTTT	CASRRRDRNQPQHF
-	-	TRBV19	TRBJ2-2	TGTGCCAGTGGACTCCTTGGGGGGGAGCTGTTTTTT	CASGLLGGELFF
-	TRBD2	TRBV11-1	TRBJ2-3	TGTGCCAGCAGCATGAGCGGGGGGGCCGTGACAGATACGCAGTATTTT	CASSMSGGAVTDTQYF
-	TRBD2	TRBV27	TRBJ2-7	TGTGCCAGCAGTGGGACTAGCGGGAGTGACTACGAGCAGTACTTC	CASSGTSGSDYEQYF
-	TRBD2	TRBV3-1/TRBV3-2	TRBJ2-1	TGTGCCAGCAGCCACGGACTAGCGAACAATGAGCAGTTCTTC	CASSHGLANNEQFF
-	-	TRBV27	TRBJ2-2	TGTGCCAGCAGTTTATCGAACACCGGGGAGCTGTTTTTT	CASSLSNTGELFF
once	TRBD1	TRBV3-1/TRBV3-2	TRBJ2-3	TGTGCCAGCAGCCTCCGGGACAGGGGACAGTATTTT	CASSLRDRGQYF
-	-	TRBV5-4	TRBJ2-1	TGTGCCAGCAGCTTGGGGGACAACTACAATGAGCAGTTCTTC	CASSLGDNYNEQFF
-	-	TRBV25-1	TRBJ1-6	TGTGCCAGCAGTGCTATAGGTTCTAATTCACCCCTCCACTTT	CASSAIGSNSPLHF
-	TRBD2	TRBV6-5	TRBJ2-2	TGTGCCAGCAGACCGGAGCGGGGGCGGCCCGGGGAGCTGTTTTTT	CASRPERGRPGELFF